This T cell receptor beta chain is drawn from a study of cytomegalovirus exposure and HLA in healthy donors. Study summary: An early release of data contained about 85 million unique TCRs, which came from HLA-typed donors.

V lost 3 bases to trimming and J lost 2 bases, with 14 bases between them. Per germline, CDR1 LNHDA and CDR2 SQIVND (reference sequence). CDR3 length: 16 residues. About this clone itself: What it binds is not known.

Overall study results and limits: The authors later found most CMV-associated TCR beta chains appeared HLA-restricted. A later analysis, which compared TCR beta chains of equal frequency, found the HLA-associated ones more clonally expanded.

60 Vbeta and 13 Jbeta primers were used in PCR. Assay used: immunoSEQ multiplex PCR; TCRdb lists only in-frame clones, some missing. Among some 120,000 clones listed, about 80% were seen once. The chain is built from TRBV19 and TRBJ1-5; the D gene is possibly TRBD1 (6 bases). The TCR sequence derives from a man aged 30-40 years in good health and CMV-seronegative. The specimen was PBMCs. CDR3 residues: CASSILGGDGNQPQHF. The CDR3 DNA follows: TGTGCCAGTAGTATTTTAGGGGGGGACGGCAATCAGCCCCAGCATTTT.